A single sample gave rise to the 3 T cell receptor beta chains below, sequenced in a study of blood T cell repertoires in COVID-19. Clones were sequenced by immunoSEQ multiplex PCR, and TCRdb holds only the in-frame ones, with some missing. The data contain under 300,000 clones, roughly 84% of them singletons. Source material: peripheral blood. These TCRs come from a middle-aged man who had recovered from COVID-19.

CDR3 bases: TGTGCCAGTAGGACTCCGGGACAGGGAAGGGGTGGCTACACCTTC. It specifies CASRTPGQGRGGYTF. The rearrangement uses TRBV19 and TRBJ1-2; 9 bases are a match to TRBD1. The CDR3 loop spans 15 amino acids. The V and J ends lost 6 bases and 7 bases, in that order; junction bases with no gene match: 12. Germline V gene lookup returns CDR1 LNHDA and CDR2 SQIVND (reference sequence).

This clone has just a few counts. The V gene is TRBV9, the J gene TRBJ2-1; 10 positions agree with TRBD2. Germline CDR1 is SGDLS and CDR2 is YYNGEE. The ends lost 4 bases at V and 6 bases at J; junction bases unmatched: 7. The CDR3 has 15 amino acids. CDR3 residues: CASSSRTSGLNEQFF. The CDR3 nucleotides are TGTGCCAGCAGCAGCAGGACTAGCGGACTCAATGAGCAGTTCTTC. The full variable domain, rest sourced from reference TRBV9 and TRBJ2-1, is DSGVTQTPKHLITATGQRVTLRCSPRSGDLSVYWYQQSLDQGLQFLIQYYNGEERAKGNILERFSAQQFPDLHSELNLSSLELGDSALYFCASSSRTSGLNEQFFGPGTRLTVL.

This clone has just a few counts. This chain joins TRBV19 and TRBJ2-2, with D perhaps TRBD2 (5 bases). Germline CDR1 reads LNHDA; CDR2 reads SQIVND (reference sequence). Between the trimmed V and J ends, which lost 6 bases and 1 base, there was a span of 9 bases. The CDR3 is 14 amino acids. DNA of the CDR3: TGTGCCAGTAGAACGGCGGGGAACACCGGGGAGCTGTTTTTT. It yields the protein CASRTAGNTGELFF.